The rows below give T cell receptor beta chains drawn from one sample of a study of regulatory T cells in long-lasting Graves disease. TCRdb independently ran MiXCR on the multiplex PCR reads; one entry per CDR3 protein. The profile shows about 620,000 distinct CDR3 sequences, less than 20% of them singletons. This sample was also put to use in a study of T cells in Graves' hyperthyroidism and ophthalmopathy.

The sample in question was peripheral blood mononuclear cells (PBMCs), obtained at new diagnosis, from a patient treated with antithyroid drugs. All receptors come from a woman in her 30s with Graves disease. CDR3s include the opening cysteine and the closing phenylalanine or tryptophan. D genes are given only for firm matches. Some rows have no size entry. The others give once, few or many, or a class for an expanded clone.

>TRBD1|NA|TRBJ1-6|15|TRBV7-8
CASSALTGDNSPLHF
TGTGCCAGCAGCGCCTTGACAGGGGATAATTCACCCCTCCACTTT
>NA|NA|TRBJ1-5|12|TRBV20-1
CSAQDSGQPQHF
TGCAGTGCCCAGGACAGTGGCCAGCCCCAGCATTTT
>NA|few|TRBJ2-7|14|TRBV5-1
CASSLQTNTYEQYF
TGCGCCAGCAGCCTGCAGACAAACACCTACGAGCAGTACTTC
>TRBD1|NA|TRBJ1-3|14|TRBV29-1
CSVEVGGQQNTIYF
TGCAGCGTTGAAGTAGGGGGACAGCAAAACACCATATATTTT
>NA|NA|TRBJ2-3|15|TRBV30
CARESPGGNTDTQYF
TGTGCCCGGGAGTCCCCCGGAGGAAACACAGATACGCAGTATTTT
>TRBD2|NA|TRBJ2-6|17|TRBV7-9
CASRRTSGYSGANVLTF
TGTGCCAGCCGCCGGACTAGCGGATACTCTGGGGCCAACGTCCTGACTTTC
>NA|few|TRBJ1-3|13|TRBV29-1
CSAAPGNGNTIYF
TGCAGCGCTGCCCCAGGAAATGGAAACACCATATATTTT
>TRBD2|NA|TRBJ2-3|16|TRBV18
CASSPPAGGLTDTQYF
TGTGCCAGCTCACCCCCGGCGGGAGGTCTCACAGATACGCAGTATTTT
>NA|NA|TRBJ2-1|13|TRBV19
CASNWGRDNEQFF
TGTGCCAGTAACTGGGGGAGAGACAATGAGCAGTTCTTC
>TRBD2|NA|TRBJ2-5|15|TRBV9
CASSVEAGGPETQYF
TGTGCCAGCAGCGTAGAAGCGGGAGGGCCGGAGACCCAGTACTTC
>TRBD2|NA|TRBJ2-5|17|TRBV6-1
CASSERLAGVGRETQYF
TGTGCCAGCAGTGAAAGGCTAGCGGGAGTAGGAAGAGAGACCCAGTACTTC
>NA|few|TRBJ2-6|16|TRBV5-5
CASSRTQGAGANVLTF
TGTGCCAGCAGCCGTACCCAGGGCGCTGGGGCCAACGTCCTGACTTTC
>TRBD1|many|TRBJ2-3|15|TRBV20-1
CSAREATGSADTQYF
TGCAGTGCTAGAGAAGCGACAGGGTCCGCAGATACGCAGTATTTT
>TRBD2|NA|TRBJ2-1|13|TRBV18
CASSLTSEAEQFF
TGTGCCAGCTCACTAACTAGCGAGGCGGAGCAGTTCTTC
>NA|many|TRBJ2-1|14|TRBV2
CASRDMLSYNEQFF
TGTGCCAGCAGGGACATGCTCTCCTACAATGAGCAGTTCTTC
>NA|few|TRBJ2-7|14|TRBV6-1
CASNPTTAAYEQYF
TGTGCCAGCAACCCCACCACAGCGGCCTACGAGCAGTACTTC